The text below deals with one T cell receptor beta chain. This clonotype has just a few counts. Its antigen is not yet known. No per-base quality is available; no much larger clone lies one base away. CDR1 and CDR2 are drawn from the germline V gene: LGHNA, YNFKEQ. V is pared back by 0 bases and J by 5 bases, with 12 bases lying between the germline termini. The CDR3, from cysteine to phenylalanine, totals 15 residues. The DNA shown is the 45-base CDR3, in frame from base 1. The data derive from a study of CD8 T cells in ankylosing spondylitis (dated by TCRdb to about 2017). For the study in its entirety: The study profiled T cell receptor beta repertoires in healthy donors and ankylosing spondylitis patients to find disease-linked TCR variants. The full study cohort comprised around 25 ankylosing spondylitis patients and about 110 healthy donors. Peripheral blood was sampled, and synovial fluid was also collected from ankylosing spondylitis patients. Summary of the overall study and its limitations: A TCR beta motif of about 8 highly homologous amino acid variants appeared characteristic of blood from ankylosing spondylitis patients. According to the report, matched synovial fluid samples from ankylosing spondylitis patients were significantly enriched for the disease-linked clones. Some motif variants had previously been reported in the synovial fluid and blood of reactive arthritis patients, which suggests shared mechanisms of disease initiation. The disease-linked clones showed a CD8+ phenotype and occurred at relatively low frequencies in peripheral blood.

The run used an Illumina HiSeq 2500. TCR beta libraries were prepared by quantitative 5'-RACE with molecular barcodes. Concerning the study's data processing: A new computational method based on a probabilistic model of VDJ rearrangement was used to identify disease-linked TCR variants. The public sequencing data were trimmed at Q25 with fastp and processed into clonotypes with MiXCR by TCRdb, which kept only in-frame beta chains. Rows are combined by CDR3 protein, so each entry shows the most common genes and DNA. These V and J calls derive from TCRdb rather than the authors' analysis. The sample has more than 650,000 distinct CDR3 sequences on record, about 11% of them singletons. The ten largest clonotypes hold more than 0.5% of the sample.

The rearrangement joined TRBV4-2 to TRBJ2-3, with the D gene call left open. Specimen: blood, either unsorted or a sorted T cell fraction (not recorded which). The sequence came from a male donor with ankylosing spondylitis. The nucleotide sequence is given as TGTGCCAGCAGCCAAGACCCCAGCGTTCAAGATACGCAGTATTTT. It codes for CASSQDPSVQDTQYF.